Each of the 11 T cell receptor beta chains below was sequenced from the same sample in a study of regulatory T cells in long-lasting Graves disease. Time point of the sample: newly diagnosed GD, antithyroid drugs for less than 3 months. The TCR library was prepared using RNA isolated from PBMCs. Combining iRepertoire HTBI primers with Arm-PCR of CDR3 regions, the authors built TCR beta libraries. TCRdb called the multiplex PCR reads again in MiXCR, with one record for every CDR3 protein. The repertoire consists of 550,000 or so distinct CDR3 sequences, with around 11% occurring once and the leading ten covering roughly 8.9%. The same data also contributed to another study, on T cells in Graves' hyperthyroidism and ophthalmopathy.

This specimen consisted of peripheral blood mononuclear cells (PBMCs), obtained at new diagnosis, from a patient treated with antithyroid drugs. Receptors originate from a woman between 25 and 40 years old with Graves disease.

This clonotype has a count of ten or more. This rearrangement joins TRBV20-1 to TRBJ2-7, with a possible D match to TRBD1 (6 bases). The ends were cut back, 4 bases at V and 2 bases at J, with 15 bases in the middle. Germline assignment: CDR1 DFQATT and CDR2 SNEGSKA (reference sequence). The CDR3 is 14 residues long. In DNA, the CDR3 is TGCAGTGCTAATTACAGGGAATTTCCCTACGAGCAGTACTTC. It encodes CSANYREFPYEQYF.

This clonotype was seen repeatedly, ten times or more. The CDR3 here is CASSPVDSNEQFF. In nucleotides, the CDR3 is TGTGCCAGCAGTCCCGTCGACAGCAATGAGCAGTTCTTC. The chain couples TRBV27 to TRBJ2-1; tentative D call: TRBD1 (5 bases). Germline V gene data show CDR1 as MNHEY and CDR2 as SMNVEV (reference sequence). Trimming removed 5 bases at V and 6 bases at J, with 11 bases between. This CDR3 has 13 residues.

This clonotype was seen more than once but under ten times. The V and J genes are TRBV19 and TRBJ2-2; 7 positions agree with TRBD2. The CDR3 is 14 amino acids. CDR1 is LNHDA and CDR2 is SQIVND in the germline V gene (reference sequence). V gave up 3 bases and J gave up 4 bases; unmatched junction bases: 2. CDR3 nucleotide sequence: TGTGCCAGTAGTATGGCGGGAGCCACCGGGGAGCTGTTTTTT. This codes for CASSMAGATGELFF.

Ten or more counts support this clonotype. The chain employs TRBV29-1 and TRBJ2-3, with D possibly matching TRBD1 (5 bases). Germline loops: CDR1 SQVTM, CDR2 ANQGSEA. The CDR3 loop spans 15 amino acids. Trimming took off 1 base at V and 1 base at J, with 12 bases between the two ends. The CDR3 loop is CSVEALGLGTDTQYF. The CDR3 coding sequence is TGCAGCGTTGAAGCTTTGGGGCTCGGCACAGATACGCAGTATTTT.

This clonotype was counted between two and nine times. The chain carries TRBV29-1 and TRBJ2-7, with 10 bases identical to TRBD2. Germline CDR1 and CDR2: SQVTM and ANQGSEA. CDR3 length equals 14 residues. J was trimmed by 9 bases and V by 0 bases; bases with no gene match: 8. The DNA for the CDR3 is TGCAGCGTTGAAGATATCGAGACTAGCGGGTTGCAGTACTTC. This sequence encodes CSVEDIETSGLQYF.

This sequence joins TRBV5-1 and TRBJ2-5; the D gene is possibly TRBD1 (6 bases). The germline V gene has CDR1 SGHRS and CDR2 YFSETQ. The CDR3 is 14 residues long. Trimming shortened V by 2 bases and J by 4 bases, and 12 bases separated the two germline ends. CDR3 region: CASSFGQTGETQYF. The DNA of the CDR3 is TGCGCCAGCAGCTTCGGACAGACCGGAGAGACCCAGTACTTC.

In this sample, this clonotype turned up many times. The CDR3 protein is CASKVTETFSGANVLTF. For the CDR3, the DNA is TGTGCCAGCAAGGTAACGGAAACTTTCTCTGGGGCCAACGTCCTGACTTTC. The chain links TRBV6-1 to TRBJ2-6; D call uncertain. Germline values: CDR1 MNHNS, CDR2 SASEGT. V dropped 7 bases and J dropped 0 bases, with 16 bases sitting between them. The length of the CDR3 is 17 residues.

The chain carries TRBV5-1 and TRBJ1-1; D gene unclear. Trimming cost V 4 bases and J 0 bases, with 10 bases left between them. Germline V gene data show CDR1 as SGHRS and CDR2 as YFSETQ. The CDR3 runs 14 residues. CDR3 in DNA: TGCGCCAGCAGCCCGTTAGTATTGAACACTGAAGCTTTCTTT. Protein: CASSPLVLNTEAFF.

V is TRBV5-6 and J is TRBJ2-7; maybe TRBD1 (6 bases). In germline, CDR1 is SGHDT, CDR2 YYEEEE. The V end lost 3 bases, the J end lost 3 bases, and 19 bases lay between the germline ends. There are 16 residues in the CDR3. The CDR3 loop is CASSSHRTAADYEQYF. In DNA form, the CDR3 reads TGTGCCAGCAGCTCTCATCGGACAGCGGCGGACTACGAGCAGTACTTC. Full variable domain (outside the CDR3, taken from reference TRBV5-6 and TRBJ2-7): DAGVTQSPTHLIKTRGQQVTLRCSPKSGHDTVSWYQQALGQGPQFIFQYYEEEERQRGNFPDRFSGHQFPNYSSELNVNALLLGDSALYLCASSSHRTAADYEQYFGPGTRLTVT.

On this clonotype: This likely reflects a read error, since a far larger clone is one base away. The chain recombines TRBV2 with TRBJ2-5, with 9 bases identical to TRBD1. This CDR3 contains 14 residues. Germline CDR1 and CDR2: SNHLY and FYNNEI. Trimming took 7 bases from V and 11 from J; bases not matched to a gene: 14. The CDR3 sequence is CASTLQGAYNEQYF. CDR3 nucleotide sequence: TGTGCCAGCACACTACAGGGGGCCTACAATGAGCAGTACTTC.

This clonotype occurred many times. V usage is TRBV18 and J usage is TRBJ1-1; no definite D call. Trimming pared 4 bases from V and 4 bases from J, leaving 16 bases between. CDR3 length: 15 residues. Germline CDR1 KGHSH, CDR2 LQKENI. The CDR3 DNA reads TGTGCCAGCTCACAAGACGCCTTCGGGAGCACTGAAGCTTTCTTT. Translating it yields CASSQDAFGSTEAFF.